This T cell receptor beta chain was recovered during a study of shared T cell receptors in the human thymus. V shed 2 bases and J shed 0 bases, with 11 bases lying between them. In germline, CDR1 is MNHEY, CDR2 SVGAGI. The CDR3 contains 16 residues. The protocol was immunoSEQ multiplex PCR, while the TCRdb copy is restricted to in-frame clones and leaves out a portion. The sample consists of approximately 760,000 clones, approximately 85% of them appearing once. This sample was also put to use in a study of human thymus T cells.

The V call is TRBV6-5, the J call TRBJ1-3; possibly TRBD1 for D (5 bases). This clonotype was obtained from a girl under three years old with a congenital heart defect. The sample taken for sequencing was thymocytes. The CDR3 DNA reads TGTGCCAGCAGTTACGATGGACACCTCTCTGGAAACACCATATATTTT. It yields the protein CASSYDGHLSGNTIYF.